The entry that follows covers one TCR beta chain sequence. The record originates from a study of blood T cell repertoires in COVID-19. This CDR3 is 16 amino acids long. The V and J ends lost 5 bases and 1 base respectively, with 18 bases between them. CDR1 and CDR2 (germline): MDHEN, SYDVKM. Sequencing used immunoSEQ multiplex PCR; TCRdb keeps in-frame clones, though not all of them. This sample carries roughly 300,000 clones, approximately 85% of them seen once, and the ten largest clones take 1.5% to 2%. The TCR originated in a woman between 45 and 60 years old with acute or convalescent COVID-19. The chain links TRBV28 to TRBJ2-7, with D perhaps matching TRBD1 (6 bases). Source material: peripheral blood. The CDR3 spells CASSRATPGQSYEQYF. CDR3 DNA: TGTGCCAGCAGTCGAGCCACCCCGGGACAATCCTACGAGCAGTACTTC. Drawing the rest from reference TRBV28 and TRBJ2-7, the complete variable domain is DVKVTQSSRYLVKRTGEKVFLECVQDMDHENMFWYRQDPGLGLRLIYFSYDVKMKEKGDIPEGYSVSREKKERFSLILESASTNQTSMYLCASSRATPGQSYEQYFGPGTRLTVT.